This T cell receptor (beta chain) stems from a study of PD-L1 blockade in urothelial cancer. Study at large: Blood gave a median approximately 150,000 T cells. Study-level points and caveats: Pretreatment peripheral blood TCR clonality that fell below the median predicted better survival among the patients studied.

Noted time point: pretreatment peripheral blood. Method: immunoSEQ multiplex PCR; TCRdb's copy keeps in-frame clones and lacks some. The table lists approximately 71,000 clones, 65% to 85% of them singletons, with 8.5% to 10% in the top ten. Germline V gene sequence: CDR1 KGHSH, CDR2 LQKENI. V dropped 2 bases and J dropped 7 bases, with 15 bases sitting between them. The CDR3 has 15 residues. A word on this clone: Antigen: not known.

This receptor was taken from a woman aged 70-85 years with urothelial cancer. The chain joins TRBV18 to TRBJ2-4; TRBD1 is a possible D gene (6 bases). The material sequenced was PBMCs, taken around atezolizumab (anti-PD-L1) treatment. For the CDR3, the DNA is TGTGCCAGCTCACCAGGAGGACAGATGAGCAACATTCAGTACTTC. Amino acid sequence: CASSPGGQMSNIQYF.